This T cell receptor beta chain came from a study of glioma-infiltrating T cells after dendritic cell vaccination. Between the trimmed V and J ends, which lost 4 bases and 5 bases, there was a span of 20 bases. CDR1 and CDR2 (germline): SGHRS, YFSETQ. CDR3 length: 16 amino acids. TCRdb's copy holds only in-frame clones and misses some; the assay was immunoSEQ multiplex PCR. The sample carries more than 95,000 clones, approximately 80% recorded once. Sequences were derived from blood, sampled before dendritic cell vaccination. The chain joins TRBV5-1 to TRBJ2-3; a possible D gene is TRBD2 (6 bases). This TCR was sampled from a human donor with glioblastoma. CDR3 protein: CASSMSTSYRVDTQYF. DNA of the CDR3: TGCGCCAGCAGCATGTCGACTAGTTATCGCGTAGATACGCAGTATTTT. The full variable domain, in which reference TRBV5-1 and TRBJ2-3 provide the parts outside the CDR3, is KAGVTQTPRYLIKTRGQQVTLSCSPISGHRSVSWYQQTPGQGLQFLFEYFSETQRNKGNFPGRFSGRQFSNSRSEMNVSTLELGDSALYLCASSMSTSYRVDTQYFGPGTRLTVL.